What follows describes a single T cell receptor (beta chain). TCRdb re-derived calls from the 5' RACE reads in MiXCR, one entry per CDR3 protein. The sample comprises more than 65,000 distinct CDR3 sequences, approximately 12% of which are singletons, and around 25% rests with the top ten. The data stem from a study of T cells after yellow fever vaccination. Findings and caveats of the study: Subsequent to the booster, the majority of primary-vaccination clones reappeared (around 96% CD4, 88% CD8). High-abundance clonotypes from the bulk population could contaminate FACS-sorted repertoires.

The CDR3 length is 14 residues. V was shortened by 0 bases and J by 13 bases, with 14 bases between the two germline ends. Germline values: CDR1 SGDLS, CDR2 YYNGEE. This material consisted of CD8+ T cells not binding an NS4B(214-222) dextramer, sorted from PBMCs, taken roughly 20 days after the first yellow fever vaccination. V is TRBV9 and J is TRBJ1-6, with D tentatively TRBD1 (5 bases). This TCR came from a man between 18 and 29 years old who received the YFV17D yellow fever vaccine. The CDR3 bases are TGTGCCAGCAGCGTAGATGGGGCAAGCCGGCCCCTCCACTTT. Translation: CASSVDGASRPLHF.